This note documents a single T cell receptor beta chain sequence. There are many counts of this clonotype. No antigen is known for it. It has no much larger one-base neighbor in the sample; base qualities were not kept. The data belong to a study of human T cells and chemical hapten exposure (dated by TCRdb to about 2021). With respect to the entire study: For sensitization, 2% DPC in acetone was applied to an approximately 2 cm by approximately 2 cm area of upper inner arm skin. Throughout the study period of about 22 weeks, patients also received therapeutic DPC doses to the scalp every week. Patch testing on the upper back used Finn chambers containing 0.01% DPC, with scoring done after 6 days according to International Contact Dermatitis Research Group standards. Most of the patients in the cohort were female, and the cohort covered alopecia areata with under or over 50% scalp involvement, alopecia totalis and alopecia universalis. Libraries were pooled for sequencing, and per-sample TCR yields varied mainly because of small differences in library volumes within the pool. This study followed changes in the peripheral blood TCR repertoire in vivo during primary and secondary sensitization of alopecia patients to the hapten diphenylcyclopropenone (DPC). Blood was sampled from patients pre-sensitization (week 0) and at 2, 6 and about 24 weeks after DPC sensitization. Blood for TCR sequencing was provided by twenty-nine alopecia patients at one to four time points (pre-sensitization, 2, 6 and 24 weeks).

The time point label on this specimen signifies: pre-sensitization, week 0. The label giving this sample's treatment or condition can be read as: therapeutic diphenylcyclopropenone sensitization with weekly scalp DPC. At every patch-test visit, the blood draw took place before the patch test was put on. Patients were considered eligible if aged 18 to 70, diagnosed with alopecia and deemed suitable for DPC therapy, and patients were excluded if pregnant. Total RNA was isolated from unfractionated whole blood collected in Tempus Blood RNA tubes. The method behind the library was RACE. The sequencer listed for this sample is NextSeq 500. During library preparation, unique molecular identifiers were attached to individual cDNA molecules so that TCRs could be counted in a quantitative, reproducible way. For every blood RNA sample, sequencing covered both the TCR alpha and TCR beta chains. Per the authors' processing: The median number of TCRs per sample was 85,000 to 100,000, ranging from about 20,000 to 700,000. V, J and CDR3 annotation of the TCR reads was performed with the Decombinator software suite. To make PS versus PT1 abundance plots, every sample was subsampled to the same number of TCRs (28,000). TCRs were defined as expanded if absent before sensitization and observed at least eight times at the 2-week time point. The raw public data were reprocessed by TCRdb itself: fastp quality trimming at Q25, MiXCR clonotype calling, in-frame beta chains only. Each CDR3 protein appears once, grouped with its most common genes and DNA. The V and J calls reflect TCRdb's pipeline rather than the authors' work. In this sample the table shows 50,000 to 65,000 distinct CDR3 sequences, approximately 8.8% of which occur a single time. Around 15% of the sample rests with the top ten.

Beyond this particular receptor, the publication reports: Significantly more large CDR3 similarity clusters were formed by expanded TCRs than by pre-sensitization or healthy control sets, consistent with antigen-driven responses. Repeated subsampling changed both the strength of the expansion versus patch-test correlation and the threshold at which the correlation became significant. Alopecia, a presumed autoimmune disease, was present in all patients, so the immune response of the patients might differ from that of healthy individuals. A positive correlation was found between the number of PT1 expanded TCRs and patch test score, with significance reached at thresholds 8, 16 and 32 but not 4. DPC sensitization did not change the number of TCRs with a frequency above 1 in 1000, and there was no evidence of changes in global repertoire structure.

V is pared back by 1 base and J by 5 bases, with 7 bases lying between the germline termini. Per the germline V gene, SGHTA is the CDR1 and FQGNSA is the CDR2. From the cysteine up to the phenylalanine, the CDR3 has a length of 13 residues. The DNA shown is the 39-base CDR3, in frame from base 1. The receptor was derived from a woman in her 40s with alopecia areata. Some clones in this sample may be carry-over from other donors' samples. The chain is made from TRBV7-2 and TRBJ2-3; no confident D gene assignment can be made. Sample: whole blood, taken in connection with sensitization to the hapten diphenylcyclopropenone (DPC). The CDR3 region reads CASSLGDLDTQYF. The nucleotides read TGTGCCAGCAGCTTAGGAGACTTAGATACGCAGTATTTT.